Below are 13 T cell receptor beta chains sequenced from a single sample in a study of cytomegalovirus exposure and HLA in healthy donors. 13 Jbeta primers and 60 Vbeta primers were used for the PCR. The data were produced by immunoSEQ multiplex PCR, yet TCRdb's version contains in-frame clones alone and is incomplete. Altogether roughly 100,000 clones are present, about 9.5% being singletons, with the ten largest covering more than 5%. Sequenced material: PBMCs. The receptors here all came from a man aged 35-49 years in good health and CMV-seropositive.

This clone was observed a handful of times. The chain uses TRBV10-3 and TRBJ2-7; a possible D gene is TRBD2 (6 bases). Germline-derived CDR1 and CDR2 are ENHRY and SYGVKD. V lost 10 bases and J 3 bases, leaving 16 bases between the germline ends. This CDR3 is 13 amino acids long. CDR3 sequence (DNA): TGTGCCACCATAGGAGTAGCGGACTACGAGCAGTACTTC. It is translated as CATIGVADYEQYF.

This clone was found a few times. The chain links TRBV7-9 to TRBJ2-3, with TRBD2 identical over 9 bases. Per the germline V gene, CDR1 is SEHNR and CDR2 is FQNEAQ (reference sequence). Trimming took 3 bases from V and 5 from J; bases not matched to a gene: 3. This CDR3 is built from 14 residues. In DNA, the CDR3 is TGTGCCAGCAGCTTTAGCGGGAGTAAAGATACGCAGTATTTT. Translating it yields CASSFSGSKDTQYF. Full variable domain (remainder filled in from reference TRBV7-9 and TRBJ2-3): DTGVSQNPRHKITKRGQNVTFRCDPISEHNRLYWYRQTLGQGPEFLTYFQNEAQLEKSRLLSDRFSAERPKGSFSTLEIQRTEQGDSAMYLCASSFSGSKDTQYFGPGTRLTVL.

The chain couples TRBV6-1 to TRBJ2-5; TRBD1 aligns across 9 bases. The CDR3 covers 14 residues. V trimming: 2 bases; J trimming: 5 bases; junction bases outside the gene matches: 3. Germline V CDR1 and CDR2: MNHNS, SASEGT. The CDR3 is CASSESTGGETQYF. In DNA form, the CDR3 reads TGTGCCAGCAGTGAATCGACAGGGGGGGAGACCCAGTACTTC.

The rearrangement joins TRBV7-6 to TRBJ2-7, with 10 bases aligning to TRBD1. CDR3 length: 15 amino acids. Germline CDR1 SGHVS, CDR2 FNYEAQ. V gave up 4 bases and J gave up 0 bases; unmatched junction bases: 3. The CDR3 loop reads CASSSGQGSSYEQYF. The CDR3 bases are TGTGCCAGCAGCTCGGGACAGGGGAGCTCCTACGAGCAGTACTTC.

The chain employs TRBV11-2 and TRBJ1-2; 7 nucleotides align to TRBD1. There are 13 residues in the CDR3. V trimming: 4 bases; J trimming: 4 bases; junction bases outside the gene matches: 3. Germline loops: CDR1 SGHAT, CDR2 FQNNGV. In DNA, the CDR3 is TGTGCCAGCAGCTCGACAGGGCGCTATGGCTACACCTTC. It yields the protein CASSSTGRYGYTF.

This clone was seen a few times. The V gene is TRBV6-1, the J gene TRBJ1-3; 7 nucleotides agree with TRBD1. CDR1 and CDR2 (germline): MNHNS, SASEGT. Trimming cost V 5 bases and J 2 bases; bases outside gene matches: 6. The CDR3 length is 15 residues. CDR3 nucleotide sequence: TGTGCCAGCAGTACCGAGACAGGGCCTGGAAACACCATATATTTT. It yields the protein CASSTETGPGNTIYF.

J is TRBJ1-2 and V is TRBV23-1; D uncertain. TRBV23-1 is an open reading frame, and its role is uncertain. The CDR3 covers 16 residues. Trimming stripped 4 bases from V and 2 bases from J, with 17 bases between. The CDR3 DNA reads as TGCGCCAGCAGTCCTCTCGAATGGGAGTGCAACTATGGCTACACCTTC. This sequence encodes CASSPLEWECNYGYTF.

In DNA, the CDR3 is TGTGCCAGCAGCGTCCGAGCGGGGCACACAGATACGCAGTATTTT. Protein product: CASSVRAGHTDTQYF. The chain links TRBV9 to TRBJ2-3, with 7 bases fitting TRBD2. The V and J ends lost 2 bases and 2 bases, in that order; junction bases with no gene match: 5. The CDR3 loop spans 15 amino acids. Germline-derived CDR1 and CDR2 are SGDLS and YYNGEE.

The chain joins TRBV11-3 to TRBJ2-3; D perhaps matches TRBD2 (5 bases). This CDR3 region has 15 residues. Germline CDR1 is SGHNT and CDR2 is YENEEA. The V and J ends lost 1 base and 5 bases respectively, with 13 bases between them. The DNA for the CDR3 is TGTGCCAGCAGCTTAGGTAGCGCAGAGGGAGATACGCAGTATTTT. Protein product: CASSLGSAEGDTQYF. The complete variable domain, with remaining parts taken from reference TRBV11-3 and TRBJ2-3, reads EAGVVQSPRYKIIEKKQPVAFWCNPISGHNTLYWYLQNLGQGPELLIRYENEEAVDDSQLPKDRFSAERLKGVDSTLKIQPAELGDSAVYLCASSLGSAEGDTQYFGPGTRLTVL.

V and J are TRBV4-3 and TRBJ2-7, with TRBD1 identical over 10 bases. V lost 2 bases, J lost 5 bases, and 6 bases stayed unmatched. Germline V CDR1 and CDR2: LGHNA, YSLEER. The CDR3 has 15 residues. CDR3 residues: CASSQLDRGNNEQYF. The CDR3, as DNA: TGCGCCAGCAGCCAATTGGACAGGGGGAACAACGAGCAGTACTTC.

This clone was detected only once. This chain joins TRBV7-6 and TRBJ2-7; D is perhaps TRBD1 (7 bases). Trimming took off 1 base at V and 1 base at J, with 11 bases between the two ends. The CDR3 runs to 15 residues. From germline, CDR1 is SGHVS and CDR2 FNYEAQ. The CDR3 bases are TGTGCCAGCAGCTTAGACCAGGGGGGATCCTACGAGCAGTACTTC. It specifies CASSLDQGGSYEQYF.

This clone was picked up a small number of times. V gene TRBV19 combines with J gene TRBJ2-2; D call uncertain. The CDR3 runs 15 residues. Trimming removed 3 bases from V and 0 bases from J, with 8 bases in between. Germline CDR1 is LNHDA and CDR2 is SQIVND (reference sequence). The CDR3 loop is CASSIRFSNTGELFF. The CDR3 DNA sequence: TGTGCCAGTAGTATCCGGTTTTCGAACACCGGGGAGCTGTTTTTT.

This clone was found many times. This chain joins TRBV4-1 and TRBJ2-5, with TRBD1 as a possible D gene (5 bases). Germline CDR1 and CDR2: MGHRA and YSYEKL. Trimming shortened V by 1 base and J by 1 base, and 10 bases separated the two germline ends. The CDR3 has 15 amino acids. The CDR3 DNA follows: TGCGCCAGCAGCCAAGCGTGGACATCCCAAGAGACCCAGTACTTC. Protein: CASSQAWTSQETQYF.